In this sample, the clone carrying this TCR beta chain turned up many times. Its target is not known. This CDR3 contains 21 residues. Germline V gene data show CDR1 as SGHVS and CDR2 as FQNEAQ. The J segment lost 3 bases and the V segment lost 2 bases, leaving 19 bases of the junction unmatched. Attachment of unique molecular identifiers to individual cDNA molecules was performed. TCRdb re-called the 5' RACE reads through MiXCR, storing one row per CDR3 protein. Altogether around 40,000 distinct CDR3 sequences are present, 5.9% being singletons, with the ten largest covering approximately 4.6%. This sample stems from a study of early T cells in non-severe SARS-CoV-2 infection. Whole-study context: It was bulk RNA from unsorted whole blood that was sequenced, and the chains were unpaired. Study-wide findings and caveats: Missing private and CD4 specificities, VDJdb matching favored anti-spike CD8 responses.

The TCR originated in an adult who was a healthcare worker with PCR-confirmed SARS-CoV-2 infection or an uninfected control (not recorded which). The sequencing sample was made of whole blood. The rearrangement uses TRBV7-8 and TRBJ2-3; 11 bases line up with TRBD2. The CDR3 loop is CASSLKRSTSGNPVQTDTQYF. CDR3 in DNA: TGTGCCAGCAGCTTAAAGCGTTCGACTAGCGGGAATCCAGTGCAAACAGATACGCAGTATTTT. The full variable domain, its missing parts supplied by reference TRBV7-8 and TRBJ2-3, is GAGVSQSPRYKVAKRGQDVALRCDPISGHVSLFWYQQALGQGPEFLTYFQNEAQLDKSGLPSDRFFAERPEGSVSTLKIQRTQQEDSAVYLCASSLKRSTSGNPVQTDTQYFGPGTRLTVL.